This T cell receptor (beta chain) stems from a study of regulatory T cells in long-lasting Graves disease. Study background: Graves' patients who were just diagnosed had used antithyroid drugs for under 3 months. General study findings and limits: Patients with persistent disease showed a bias toward TRBV28, TRBJ1-2 and TRBJ2-5.

Building of the TCR beta libraries involved iRepertoire HTBI primers and Arm-PCR of CDR3 regions. A single record per CDR3 protein comes from TCRdb applying MiXCR to the multiplex PCR reads. The sample carries about 560,000 distinct CDR3 sequences, roughly 15% recorded once. The CDR3 runs to 17 residues. Trimming pared 1 base from V and 3 bases from J, leaving 19 bases between. Germline V lookup: CDR1 SGHDN, CDR2 FVKESK. Documented time point: newly diagnosed GD, antithyroid drugs for less than 3 months. RNA isolated from PBMCs was used to make the TCR library. This clonotype has ten or more counts. As yet, its antigen is unknown. These same data were also listed under a study on T cells in Graves' hyperthyroidism and ophthalmopathy.

Source: peripheral blood mononuclear cells (PBMCs), taken at new diagnosis, from a patient treated with antithyroid drugs. This TCR came from a young man with Graves disease. The gene calls are TRBV14 and TRBJ2-7, with D tentatively TRBD1 (6 bases). The CDR3 bases are TGTGCCAGCAGCCAAGGATTTCGGGGACATCGGGACTACGAGCAGTACTTC. Translating gives CASSQGFRGHRDYEQYF.